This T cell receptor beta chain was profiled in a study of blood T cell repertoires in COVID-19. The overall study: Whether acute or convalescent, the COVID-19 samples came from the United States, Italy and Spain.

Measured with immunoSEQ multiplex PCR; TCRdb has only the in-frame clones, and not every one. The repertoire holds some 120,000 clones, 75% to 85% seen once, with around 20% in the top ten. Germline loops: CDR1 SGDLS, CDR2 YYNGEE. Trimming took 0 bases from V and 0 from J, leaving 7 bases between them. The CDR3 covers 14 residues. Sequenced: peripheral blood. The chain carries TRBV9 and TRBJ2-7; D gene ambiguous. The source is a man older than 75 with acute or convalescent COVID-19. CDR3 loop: CASSVGPDSYEQYF. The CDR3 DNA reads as TGTGCCAGCAGCGTAGGTCCAGACTCCTACGAGCAGTACTTC.